Shown below are 30 T cell receptor beta chains from a single sample sequenced in a study of Graves' ophthalmopathy and Graves' hyperthyroidism listed by TCRdb under 2018. Sequencing relied on an Illumina HiSeq 2000. For repertoire sequencing, the TCR beta CDR3 regions were amplified from RNA transcripts. A first-round RT-PCR used HTBI primers with the Qiagen OneStep RT-PCR kit, followed by a second-round multiplex PCR, size selection and purification. Using fastp trimming at Q25 and MiXCR clonotype assembly, TCRdb reanalyzed the public sequencing data and kept in-frame beta chains. Merged by CDR3 protein, the rows form single entries marked with the most common genes and DNA. The sample has about 420,000 distinct CDR3 sequences on record, 21% of them singletons. Around 3.2% of the sample goes to the ten largest clones. Material for sequencing was peripheral blood. These receptors came from a woman aged 18 to 35 with stable Graves' hyperthyroidism. Donor details come from another sample of the same person, matched by shared clones.

In this sample, this clonotype turned up many times. The rearrangement uses TRBV6-1 and TRBJ1-1; possibly TRBD1 for D (5 bases). CDR3 size: 13 residues. The V gene's germline CDR1 is MNHNS and CDR2 SASEGT. Between the trimmed V and J ends, which lost 1 base and 8 bases, there was a span of 11 bases. The CDR3 protein is CASSEEGLTEAFF. CDR3 nucleotides: TGTGCCAGCAGTGAAGAGGGGTTGACAGAAGCTTTCTTT.

This clonotype appeared many times. The chain couples TRBV6-1 to TRBJ1-1; D is ambiguous. Germline V lookup: CDR1 MNHNS, CDR2 SASEGT. V was shortened by 3 bases and J by 3 bases, with 11 bases between the two germline ends. The CDR3 runs to 14 residues. This CDR3 reads CASSDAGVYTEAFF. The CDR3 DNA sequence: TGTGCCAGCAGTGACGCTGGGGTATACACTGAAGCTTTCTTT.

At least ten counts were recorded for this clonotype. V and J are TRBV6-5 and TRBJ1-1; D uncertain. The CDR3 is 13 amino acids. Germline assignment: CDR1 MNHEY and CDR2 SVGAGI. Trimming removed 5 bases at V and 4 bases at J, with 11 bases between. The CDR3: CASSTEVLTEAFF. CDR3 DNA sequence: TGTGCCAGCAGTACGGAGGTGCTCACTGAAGCTTTCTTT.

The gene calls are TRBV20-1 and TRBJ1-3; D might be TRBD1 (5 bases). CDR1 is DFQATT, CDR2 SNEGSKA, per germline (reference sequence). V was pared by 6 bases and J by 4 bases, with 16 bases between. The CDR3 has 14 residues. For the CDR3, the DNA is TGCAGTGCCGCAGGGTACCTGGAAGGAAACACCATATATTTT. Protein sequence: CSAAGYLEGNTIYF.

There are a few counts of this clonotype. V is TRBV12-3 or TRBV12-4 and J is TRBJ2-7; TRBD1 matches at 10 bases. CDR3 length: 16 amino acids. V lost 3 bases and J lost 4; bases outside the gene matches: 9. CDR3: CASSLSRDRGHYEQYF. CDR3 DNA sequence: TGTGCCAGCAGTTTGTCCCGGGACAGGGGTCATTACGAGCAGTACTTC.

A word on this clonotype: It may be a read error: a sequence one base away is much more abundant. This chain connects TRBV20-1 to TRBJ2-7; possible D gene TRBD2, 6 bases. The V gene lost 3 bases and the J gene lost 2 bases, with 38 bases spanning the gap. This CDR3 is built from 22 residues. CDR1 is DFQATT, CDR2 SNEGSKA, per germline (reference sequence). CDR3 nucleotides: TGCAGTGCTAGGACCGCGGAAATTAGACAGTCGGCGGGATACTGGGGACCCTACGAGCAGTACTTC. It specifies CSARTAEIRQSAGYWGPYEQYF.

The chain carries TRBV11-2 and TRBJ2-5; tentative D call: TRBD1 (7 bases). The V gene's germline CDR1 is SGHAT and CDR2 FQNNGV. With 3 bases removed from V and 4 bases from J, the gap between germline ends came to 21 bases. The CDR3 runs 17 residues. CDR3 in DNA: TGTGCCAGCAGCTTGGTCTTGGGCAGGGGGGCTGCAGAGACCCAGTACTTC. Protein sequence: CASSLVLGRGAAETQYF.

This clonotype was observed many times. J is TRBJ1-3 and V is TRBV9, with TRBD1 identical over 8 bases. The germline gives CDR1 SGDLS, CDR2 YYNGEE. The CDR3 is 14 amino acids. J lost 4 bases, V lost 2 bases, and 2 bases had no gene match. The CDR3 is CASSVTGEGNTIYF. CDR3 sequence (DNA): TGTGCCAGCAGCGTGACAGGGGAGGGAAACACCATATATTTT.

This clonotype was seen at least ten times. This chain uses TRBV20-1 with TRBJ2-7; TRBD1 agrees at 8 bases. The CDR3 consists of 13 residues. V was pared by 3 bases and J by 3 bases, with 4 bases of the junction left unmatched. CDR1 DFQATT and CDR2 SNEGSKA come from the germline V gene (reference sequence). As DNA, the CDR3 is TGCAGTGCTAGTGGGACAGGTTACTACGAGCAGTACTTC. This sequence encodes CSASGTGYYEQYF.

This clonotype has more than one count but fewer than ten. A much bigger clone sits one base away, suggesting this may be a read error. This chain links TRBV6-1 with TRBJ2-4; weak D call: TRBD1 (5 bases). CDR1 MNHNS and CDR2 SASEGT come from the germline V gene. There are 11 residues in the CDR3. CDR3 coding DNA: TGTGCCAGCAGAGAAGGGGCTACAGAGTACTTC. Encoded protein: CASREGATEYF.

This clonotype was observed a few times. The chain has TRBV4-1 and TRBJ2-4; TRBD2 agrees at 14 bases. Looked up from germline, CDR1 is MGHRA and CDR2 is YSYEKL. After removal of 6 bases from V and 0 bases from J, the junction contained 7 bases not matched to a gene. The CDR3 loop spans 18 amino acids. The CDR3, as DNA: TGCGCCAGCAGGGGACTAGCGGGGGCAACACTAGCCAAAAACATTCAGTACTTC. Residues: CASRGLAGATLAKNIQYF.

This clonotype was observed many times. The chain employs TRBV30 and TRBJ2-7, with no clear D. Germline V gene lookup returns CDR1 GTSNPN and CDR2 SVGIG (reference sequence). The CDR3 has 14 residues. V was clipped by 1 base and J by 4 bases, with 14 bases between them. The CDR3 DNA reads TGTGCCTGGAGTGAGCGCAGGAATTCGTACGAGCAGTACTTC. This gives the protein CAWSERRNSYEQYF.

This clonotype was counted at least ten times. The CDR3 protein is CSARVGADPGETQYF. The CDR3 DNA follows: TGCAGTGCTAGAGTGGGGGCCGACCCGGGGGAGACCCAGTACTTC. V gene TRBV20-1 combines with J gene TRBJ2-5; a possible D gene is TRBD1 (6 bases). Trimming took off 1 base at V and 5 bases at J, with 17 bases between the two ends. This CDR3 region has 15 residues. Germline V gene data show CDR1 as DFQATT and CDR2 as SNEGSKA (reference sequence).

This clonotype showed up many times. This chain joins TRBV15 and TRBJ1-5; D is uncertain. The germline V gene encodes CDR1 LNHNV and CDR2 YYDKDF (reference sequence). The CDR3 is 15 residues long. V was trimmed by 2 bases and J by 4 bases, leaving 12 bases between them. The CDR3 DNA follows: TGTGCCACCAGCAGACTTAGAGAGGGAAATCAGCCCCAGCATTTT. It yields the protein CATSRLREGNQPQHF. The full variable domain, completed using reference TRBV15 and TRBJ1-5, is DAMVIQNPRYQVTQFGKPVTLSCSQTLNHNVMYWYQQKSSQAPKLLFHYYDKDFNNEADTPDNFQSRRPNTSFCFLDIRSPGLGDTAMYLCATSRLREGNQPQHFGDGTRLSIL.

In its sample, this clonotype was seen many times. The rearrangement links TRBV29-1 to TRBJ1-1; TRBD1 matches 7 bases. The germline CDR1 and CDR2 sequences are SQVTM and ANQGSEA. J lost 0 bases, V lost 6 bases, and 4 bases had no gene match. This CDR3 has 13 amino acids. The chain's CDR3 is CSVVGQMNTEAFF. Here the CDR3 DNA reads TGCAGCGTCGTGGGACAGATGAACACTGAAGCTTTCTTT. Combining the CDR3 with reference TRBV29-1 and TRBJ1-1 gives the whole variable domain SAVISQKPSRDICQRGTSLTIQCQVDSQVTMMFWYRQQPGQSLTLIATANQGSEATYESGFVIDKFPISRPNLTFSTLTVSNMSPEDSSIYLCSVVGQMNTEAFFGQGTRLTVV.

This clonotype occurred once. V is TRBV12-3 or TRBV12-4 and J is TRBJ1-1; D is uncertain. V gave up 6 bases and J gave up 3 bases, with 14 bases separating them. This CDR3 has 14 residues. The CDR3 reads CASSADNSDTEAFF. CDR3 nucleotides: TGTGCCAGCAGCGCCGACAACTCAGACACTGAAGCTTTCTTT.

This clonotype occurred many times. The chain recombines TRBV27 with TRBJ2-5; TRBD2 matches at 12 bases. This CDR3 spans 16 amino acids. Germline V gives CDR1 MNHEY, CDR2 SMNVEV (reference sequence). V trimming: 5 bases; J trimming: 1 base; junction bases outside the gene matches: 5. CDR3 sequence reads: CASSPTSGRRQETQYF. The CDR3 DNA is TGTGCCAGCAGTCCAACTAGCGGGAGGCGCCAAGAGACCCAGTACTTC.

This clonotype came up a few times. This chain joins TRBV19 and TRBJ2-5, with D tentatively TRBD1 (5 bases). The CDR3 length is 13 residues. CDR1 is LNHDA, CDR2 SQIVND, per germline (reference sequence). Trimming left V 8 bases short and J 3 bases short, with 13 bases between. The CDR3 loop reads CASGVQGEETQYF. The CDR3 DNA reads TGTGCCAGTGGGGTTCAGGGTGAAGAGACCCAGTACTTC.

In its sample, this clonotype was seen a few times. V is TRBV24-1 and J is TRBJ2-7, with 7 bases lining up with TRBD1. CDR1 is KGHDR and CDR2 is SFDVKD in the germline V gene. CDR3 length: 15 residues. With V trimmed by 9 bases and J by 1 base, 11 bases remained unmatched. The CDR3 region has the DNA TGTGCCACCGGAGGACAGGCCGGAGGTTCCTACGAGCAGTACTTC. Its protein product is CATGGQAGGSYEQYF.

Many counts were recorded for this clonotype. J is TRBJ2-5 and V is TRBV19; D might be TRBD2 (7 bases). The CDR3 has 16 amino acids. From germline, CDR1 is LNHDA and CDR2 SQIVND (reference sequence). Trimming cost V 3 bases and J 4 bases, with 18 bases left between them. The CDR3 nucleotides are TGTGCCAGTAGTATGGTGGCCGGGGGGCAGGGAGAGACCCAGTACTTC. Encoded protein: CASSMVAGGQGETQYF.

The table lists this clonotype with many counts. Its ends do not fully match the called genes, so a read error is possible. The rearrangement uses TRBV20-1 and TRBJ2-4; weak D call: TRBD2 (6 bases). From germline, CDR1 is DFQATT and CDR2 SNEGSKA (reference sequence). This CDR3 has 14 residues. The CDR3 DNA is TGCAGTGCTAGAGCCAAGACTAGTAAGGGCATTAAGTACTTC. It codes for CSARAKTSKGIKYF.

In its sample, this clonotype was seen many times. The chain has TRBV30 and TRBJ2-7; D is ambiguous. CDR1 GTSNPN and CDR2 SVGIG come from the germline V gene (reference sequence). The CDR3 length is 13 residues. V was shortened by 0 bases and J by 9 bases, with 15 bases between the two germline ends. DNA of the CDR3: TGTGCCTGGAGTGTACCCTCCCAGGTCAGGCAGTACTTC. Amino acids: CAWSVPSQVRQYF.

This clonotype has at least ten counts. V usage is TRBV15 and J usage is TRBJ2-5; D gene unclear. This CDR3 has 15 residues. Germline-derived CDR1 and CDR2 are LNHNV and YYDKDF (reference sequence). The V end lost 3 bases, the J end lost 5 bases, and 16 bases lay between the germline ends. The DNA of the CDR3 is TGTGCCACCAGCAGGACTTCCGTTGGCGCGGAGACCCAGTACTTC. This sequence encodes CATSRTSVGAETQYF. Filled out from reference TRBV15 and TRBJ2-5, the complete variable domain reads DAMVIQNPRYQVTQFGKPVTLSCSQTLNHNVMYWYQQKSSQAPKLLFHYYDKDFNNEADTPDNFQSRRPNTSFCFLDIRSPGLGDTAMYLCATSRTSVGAETQYFGPGTRLLVL.

In this sample, this clonotype turned up many times. The rearrangement links TRBV9 to TRBJ2-5; 7 positions match TRBD2. V dropped 0 bases and J dropped 2; count of bases not matched to a gene: 7. The CDR3 is 16 amino acids. CDR1 and CDR2 from the germline V gene are SGDLS and YYNGEE. CDR3 loop: CASSVEAGVEQETQYF. In DNA form, the CDR3 reads TGTGCCAGCAGCGTAGAGGCGGGAGTCGAGCAAGAGACCCAGTACTTC.

This clonotype has ten or more counts. The chain employs TRBV20-1 and TRBJ1-1; maybe TRBD1 (5 bases). The ends were cut back, 4 bases at V and 5 bases at J, with 14 bases in the middle. The germline CDR1 and CDR2 sequences are DFQATT and SNEGSKA (reference sequence). The CDR3 covers 13 residues. The CDR3 coding sequence is TGCAGTGCTAACGAGGGGCTGGTTACTGAAGCTTTCTTT. Protein sequence: CSANEGLVTEAFF.

This clonotype came up a few times. V usage is TRBV24-1 and J usage is TRBJ2-5; the D gene is possibly TRBD1 (7 bases). Germline V CDR1 and CDR2: KGHDR, SFDVKD. V lost 9 bases and J 7 bases, leaving 14 bases between the germline ends. The CDR3 has 12 amino acids. The CDR3 coding sequence is TGTGCCACCCCGGACAGGCGGGGGACCCAGTACTTC. Protein sequence: CATPDRRGTQYF.

V and J are TRBV4-3 and TRBJ2-7; 10 nucleotides match TRBD1. CDR3 length equals 15 residues. Germline lookup yields CDR1 LGHNA and CDR2 YSLEER. After removal of 1 base from V and 5 bases from J, the junction contained 5 bases not matched to a gene. The CDR3 nucleotides read TGCGCCAGCAGCCAAGCAAGGACAGGGGGAAACGAGCAGTACTTC. Amino acid sequence: CASSQARTGGNEQYF.

This clonotype was counted ten times or more. Possible read error: a much larger clone is one base away. The genes are TRBV7-2 and TRBJ2-5; D unresolved. This CDR3 is 14 amino acids long. CDR1 and CDR2 (germline): SGHTA, FQGNSA. The CDR3 DNA is TGTGCCAGCAGCTTAAAGGCAGATCAAGAGACCAAGTACTTC. This sequence encodes CASSLKADQETKYF.

This clonotype was detected only a few times. The CDR3 bases are TGTGCCAGCAGTTTAGCCAAAACAGGGGGCTTCGGCAATCAGCCCCAGCATTTT. This codes for CASSLAKTGGFGNQPQHF. V is TRBV12-3 or TRBV12-4 and J is TRBJ1-5; 9 bases are a match to TRBD1. The CDR3 runs 18 residues. The junction had 8 bases not matched to a gene; V was cut back by 0 bases and J by 2 bases.

This clonotype occurred many times. CDR3: CASSLGPYAHEQYF. The CDR3 DNA reads as TGTGCCAGCAGCTTGGGTCCCTATGCCCACGAGCAGTACTTC. This chain links TRBV11-2 with TRBJ2-7; unclear D gene. The CDR3 totals 14 residues. V lost 3 bases to trimming and J lost 5 bases, with 14 bases between them. Germline V gene sequence: CDR1 SGHAT, CDR2 FQNNGV.